This record covers a single T cell receptor beta chain. The antigen remains undetermined. This sample was taken from a study of T cell responses to AZD1222 COVID-19 vaccine. Study as a whole: Researchers grouped second doses given at about 4 or about 12 weeks into one pool.

Germline loops: CDR1 LNHNV, CDR2 YYDKDF (reference sequence). V was cut by 0 bases and J by 3 bases, with 8 bases left in between. The CDR3 sequence is 14 residues long. Sequencing was performed with immunoSEQ multiplex PCR; in TCRdb, only in-frame clones are kept and a portion is missing. The sample yields under 150,000 clones, 85% to 90% seen once. Study-wide results and caveats: The study sampled repertoires only after the peak T cell response.

The sequence came from an adult in good health. The chain employs TRBV15 and TRBJ1-1; D is possibly TRBD1 (5 bases). Sequencing was performed on peripheral blood, taken on day 0 of AZD1222 vaccination. CDR3 amino acids: CATSRDAGYTEAFF. CDR3 nucleotides: TGTGCCACCAGCAGAGATGCAGGGTACACTGAAGCTTTCTTT.